A single sample gave rise to the 25 T cell receptor beta chains below, sequenced in a study of T cells in Graves' hyperthyroidism and ophthalmopathy. The CDR3 regions of TCR beta were amplified from RNA transcripts. An initial round of RT-PCR targeting the TCR CDR3 relied on the HTBI primer set. TCRdb itself ran the multiplex PCR reads through MiXCR, one entry per CDR3 protein. This table holds 250,000 to 300,000 distinct CDR3 sequences, 14% to 15% found once. What was sequenced was blood. The receptors were sampled from a middle-aged woman with Graves' hyperthyroidism that later progressed to Graves' ophthalmopathy.

This clonotype was counted between two and nine times. The genes are TRBV25-1 and TRBJ2-1, with TRBD2 matching 11 bases. V lost 7 bases to trimming and J lost 4 bases; unmatched junction nucleotides: 3. Germline CDR1 MGHDK, CDR2 SYGVNS. The CDR3 is 14 amino acids. In nucleotides, the CDR3 is TGTGCCAGCAATAGCGGGAGGGGTTACAATGAGCAGTTCTTC. As protein: CASNSGRGYNEQFF.

This clonotype showed up many times. The chain is built from TRBV30 and TRBJ1-4; a possible D gene is TRBD1 (6 bases). CDR3 length: 15 residues. Germline V gives CDR1 GTSNPN, CDR2 SVGIG (reference sequence). The ends were cut back, 8 bases at V and 10 bases at J, with 26 bases in the middle. The CDR3 here is CAAKLTDSGRGKLFF. CDR3 DNA: TGTGCCGCCAAACTAACGGACAGCGGGCGGGGAAAACTGTTTTTT.

The sample holds many counts of this clonotype. This chain uses TRBV5-4 with TRBJ2-2; 9 bases fit TRBD1. In germline, CDR1 is SGHNT, CDR2 YYREEE (reference sequence). Unmatched junction bases numbered 4, after V lost 4 bases and J lost 3 bases. The CDR3 spans 15 residues. The CDR3: CASSRQGGHTGELFF. CDR3 coding DNA: TGTGCCAGCAGCCGACAGGGGGGCCACACCGGGGAGCTGTTTTTT.

This clonotype has ten or more counts. The chain links TRBV5-1 to TRBJ2-1, with 13 bases identical to TRBD2. Germline loops: CDR1 SGHRS, CDR2 YFSETQ. The CDR3 has 18 amino acids. With 5 bases clipped from V and 4 bases from J, the junction kept 12 bases outside the gene matches. The CDR3 nucleotides are TGCGCCAGCAGGTCCGGGACTAGCGGGATCTACAGGTACAATGAGCAGTTCTTC. Translation gives CASRSGTSGIYRYNEQFF.

The chain employs TRBV25-1 and TRBJ2-3, with a weak D call TRBD2 (6 bases). V was cut by 7 bases and J by 0 bases, with 14 bases left in between. Germline V gene data show CDR1 as MGHDK and CDR2 as SYGVNS. This CDR3 has 15 amino acids. CDR3 nucleotide sequence: TGTGCCAGCACTGGTCGGGAGTGGAGCACAGATACGCAGTATTTT. This translates into CASTGREWSTDTQYF.

This clonotype was seen many times. V is TRBV28 and J is TRBJ2-1; perhaps TRBD2 as D (7 bases). Germline V CDR1 and CDR2: MDHEN, SYDVKM. V was shortened by 3 bases and J by 6 bases, with 12 bases between the two germline ends. The length of the CDR3 is 14 residues. The CDR3 here is CASSLPGGLNEQFF. CDR3 nucleotide sequence: TGTGCCAGCAGTTTGCCGGGGGGCCTCAATGAGCAGTTCTTC.

By frequency in the sample, this clonotype is large. This chain joins TRBV28 and TRBJ2-4, with 15 bases identical to TRBD2. This CDR3 spans 18 amino acids. V gave up 5 bases and J gave up 7 bases; unmatched junction bases: 12. Per the germline V gene, CDR1 is MDHEN and CDR2 is SYDVKM. This CDR3 reads CASSHPWTSGRELNIQYF. The DNA of the CDR3 is TGTGCCAGCAGTCATCCATGGACTAGCGGGAGGGAATTGAACATTCAGTACTTC.

The gene calls are TRBV6-2 or TRBV6-3 and TRBJ1-2; TRBD1 agrees at 8 bases. This CDR3 spans 12 amino acids. Germline CDR1 is MNHEY and CDR2 is SVGEGT. V was clipped by 6 bases and J by 8 bases; unmatched bases: 5. In DNA, the CDR3 is TGTGCCAGCAGAACAGGGGGAGAAGGCTACACCTTC. Residues: CASRTGGEGYTF.

This clonotype was recorded only once. One end of the junction varies from germline; a read error may be responsible. The V call is TRBV20-1, the J call TRBJ2-3; weak D call: TRBD2 (6 bases). From germline, CDR1 is DFQATT and CDR2 SNEGSKA (reference sequence). The CDR3 has 13 residues. In DNA, the CDR3 is TGCAGTGCTCAGTTAACTAGCACAGATACGCAGTGTTTT. Its protein is CSAQLTSTDTQCF.

This chain connects TRBV28 to TRBJ2-1; D gene unclear. Trimming took off 5 bases at V and 10 bases at J, with 12 bases between the two ends. Germline CDR1 and CDR2: MDHEN and SYDVKM. The CDR3 loop spans 12 amino acids. In nucleotides, the CDR3 is TGTGCCAGCAGTATCAGAGTAAAAGAGCAGTTCTTC. Translating gives CASSIRVKEQFF.

Many counts were recorded for this clonotype. CDR3 nucleotides: TGTGCCAGCAGAGACAGTCACTACGAGCAGTACTTC. This encodes CASRDSHYEQYF. V usage is TRBV6-1 and J usage is TRBJ2-7; D is perhaps TRBD1 (5 bases). The CDR3 sequence is 12 residues long. Trimming left V 6 bases short and J 3 bases short, with 9 bases between. In germline, CDR1 is MNHNS, CDR2 SASEGT.

This clonotype was found a few times. The chain's CDR3 is CASSEFRVERSSYNEQFF. The CDR3 DNA reads as TGCGCCAGCAGTGAGTTTCGAGTTGAGCGGAGCTCCTACAATGAGCAGTTCTTC. This chain connects TRBV10-1 to TRBJ2-1; TRBD2 is a possible D gene (5 bases). This CDR3 region has 18 residues. Germline lookup yields CDR1 WNHNN and CDR2 SYGVQD (reference sequence). V was clipped by 1 base and J by 0 bases, with 16 bases between them.

This clonotype was seen at least ten times. The chain links TRBV7-3 to TRBJ2-2, with 12 bases identical to TRBD1. The germline CDR1 and CDR2 sequences are SGHTA and FQGTGA. The V gene end was trimmed by 4 bases and the J gene end by 6 bases; junction bases not matched to a gene: 9. This CDR3 has 17 amino acids. CDR3 residues: CASSSPTGTGGPGELFF. In DNA form, the CDR3 reads TGTGCCAGCAGCTCGCCCACCGGGACAGGGGGCCCCGGGGAGCTGTTTTTT.

There are many counts of this clonotype. The gene calls are TRBV15 and TRBJ2-3; D gene uncertain. The CDR3 contains 15 residues. Deletions cut 2 bases from V and 0 bases from J, with 9 bases between. CDR1 and CDR2 from the germline V gene are LNHNV and YYDKDF (reference sequence). This CDR3 is CATSRSLDSTDTQYF. In DNA form, the CDR3 reads TGTGCCACCAGCAGAAGTCTGGACAGCACAGATACGCAGTATTTT.

The genes are TRBV4-1 and TRBJ2-1, with TRBD1 as a possible D gene (5 bases). The V and J ends lost 1 base and 10 bases respectively, with 11 bases between them. The CDR3 is 13 residues long. Germline CDR1 MGHRA, CDR2 YSYEKL. CDR3 DNA sequence: TGCGCCAGCAGCCAAGTATCACCAGGGGAGCAGTTCTTC. The encoded protein is CASSQVSPGEQFF.

In its sample, this clonotype was seen a few times. V usage is TRBV6-6 and J usage is TRBJ2-3, with 10 bases lining up with TRBD2. J lost 5 bases, V lost 0 bases, and 2 bases had no gene match. The germline CDR1 and CDR2 sequences are MNHNY and SVGAGI (reference sequence). The CDR3 covers 15 residues. CDR3 sequence (DNA): TGTGCCAGCAGTTACTCGAGACTAGCGGGAGATACGCAGTATTTT. Its translation is CASSYSRLAGDTQYF.

In this sample, this clonotype turned up many times. J is TRBJ2-2 and V is TRBV20-1; D gene unclear. Trimming removed 6 bases from V and 2 bases from J, with 13 bases in between. The CDR3 consists of 14 residues. The germline V gene encodes CDR1 DFQATT and CDR2 SNEGSKA (reference sequence). CDR3 bases: TGCAGTGCCTTCACTACGTTAAACACCGGGGAGCTGTTTTTT. This encodes CSAFTTLNTGELFF.

This clonotype has a count of ten or more. This sequence joins TRBV28 and TRBJ2-2; 11 nucleotides agree with TRBD2. Germline lookup yields CDR1 MDHEN and CDR2 SYDVKM. J lost 5 bases, V lost 7 bases, and 6 bases had no gene match. The CDR3 has 15 amino acids. The CDR3 sequence is CASKTGTSGTGELFF. The CDR3 DNA sequence: TGTGCCAGCAAGACCGGGACTAGCGGAACCGGGGAGCTGTTTTTT.

This clonotype was found many times. CDR3 in amino acids: CAIGGAGDTGELFF. In nucleotides, the CDR3 is TGTGCCATCGGGGGTGCCGGGGACACCGGGGAGCTGTTTTTT. The J gene is TRBJ2-2, the V gene TRBV10-3; D assignment may be TRBD1 or TRBD2 (5 bases each). The CDR3 totals 14 residues. CDR1 ENHRY and CDR2 SYGVKD come from the germline V gene. The V and J ends lost 8 bases and 3 bases respectively, with 13 bases between them.

As for this clonotype: One end of the junction fails to match germline, which may point to a read error. This sequence joins TRBV20-1 and TRBJ2-3; TRBD2 might be the D (7 bases). This CDR3 region has 14 residues. Germline CDR1 and CDR2: DFQATT and SNEGSKA (reference sequence). In nucleotides, the CDR3 is TGCAGTGCTAGCCGGCTAGCGGAGACAGGTACGCAGTATTTT. This sequence encodes CSASRLAETGTQYF.

The chain joins TRBV7-9 to TRBJ1-3; D gene uncertain. V was pared by 4 bases and J by 1 base, with 29 bases between. This CDR3 comprises 21 residues. Germline CDR1 reads SEHNR; CDR2 reads FQNEAQ (reference sequence). The CDR3 sequence: CASSWHTSSGRAAGSGNTIYF. Here the CDR3 DNA reads TGTGCCAGCAGCTGGCACACGTCTAGCGGGAGGGCCGCCGGGTCTGGAAACACCATATATTTT.

This clonotype was detected many times. The rearrangement links TRBV2 to TRBJ2-3; unclear D gene. CDR1 SNHLY and CDR2 FYNNEI come from the germline V gene. With 5 bases removed from V and 2 bases from J, the gap between germline ends came to 5 bases. CDR3 length equals 12 residues. The CDR3 DNA follows: TGTGCCAGCAGTAAACTCACAGATACGCAGTATTTT. It codes for CASSKLTDTQYF.

This clonotype came up a few times. This chain uses TRBV10-3 with TRBJ2-1, with D hard to call. V gave up 11 bases and J gave up 8 bases, with 13 bases separating them. The CDR3 contains 11 residues. From germline, CDR1 is ENHRY and CDR2 SYGVKD. The CDR3 reads CAVGDRDEQFF. CDR3 bases: TGTGCCGTAGGCGATAGGGATGAGCAGTTCTTC.

This clonotype was seen a few times. The CDR3 sequence is CASGADQETQYF. The CDR3 DNA follows: TGTGCCAGCGGGGCTGACCAAGAGACCCAGTACTTC. The V call is TRBV19, the J call TRBJ2-5; possibly TRBD1 or TRBD2 for D (5 bases each). Germline V gene sequence: CDR1 LNHDA, CDR2 SQIVND (reference sequence). The CDR3 spans 12 residues. V gave up 9 bases and J gave up 0 bases, with 8 bases separating them.

At least ten counts were recorded for this clonotype. The gene calls are TRBV28 and TRBJ1-3; D unresolved. CDR3 length: 11 residues. V shed 6 bases and J shed 0 bases, with 0 bases lying between them. The germline V gene encodes CDR1 MDHEN and CDR2 SYDVKM. The CDR3 DNA follows: TGTGCCAGCAGCTCTGGAAACACCATATATTTT. Translation: CASSSGNTIYF.